This T cell receptor (beta chain) was sequenced during a study of blood T cell repertoires in COVID-19 (dated by TCRdb to 2019 to 2021). Regarding the study in general: Collaborator samples came from the United States, Italy and Spain and covered acute and convalescent phases of COVID-19. Nearly every sample came with metadata listing a de-identified subject ID, COVID-19 status, age in years and sex. The samples were drawn from the first 160 participants of the ongoing ImmuneRACE study and from more than 1,000 subjects provided by 6 global collaborators. Deeply sampled blood TCRbeta repertoires from subjects exposed to, actively infected with, or recovered from COVID-19 were included in the dataset. Where HLA class I and class II types were available, the types were taken from metadata supplied by the sample provider, not from assay-based typing. The material from the prospective study consisted of cDNA or gDNA derived from T cells, B-cell-depleted T cells, or PBMCs. A freely available public database, intended as a resource for researchers studying the immune response to SARS-CoV-2, is where the repertoires were released. The paper's findings and limits, for the study overall: The amount of clinical and demographic metadata varied by source and participant and was provided uncurated.

CDR1 is given as MGHDK and CDR2 as SYGVNS, both from the germline V gene. The cysteine opens and the phenylalanine closes a CDR3 of 16 amino acids. Only CDR3 DNA remains: 48 bases, in frame from the first base. The V end loses 1 base and the J end loses 4 bases, and a stretch of 16 bases separates them. Comment on this clone: The antigen it binds to is not known. There are no base qualities to consult, and no much larger clone falls within one base.

Collaborating institutions collected whole blood in K2EDTA tubes following their own protocols. For TCRbeta analysis, collaborators shipped samples as frozen whole blood, isolated PBMCs, or DNA extracted from either of those sample types. The immunoSEQ Assay, a bias-controlled multiplex PCR, was used to amplify TCRbeta CDR3 regions from genomic DNA. Concerning the study's data processing: The number of nucleated cells in each sample was estimated by amplification of reference gene primers within the assay. To quantify the absolute abundance of each unique TCRbeta CDR3 rearrangement, sequence reads were collapsed and filtered. For each sample, productive Simpson clonality was calculated by taking the square root of Simpson's diversity index across productive rearrangements. This immuneACCESS table, as held by TCRdb, lists in-frame sequences with V and J called but not all clones. Of the missing ones, under half trace to an unresolved V gene in checked studies; the others have no known cause. V and J calls and clone size are those listed in that table; D and trimming were worked out from the DNA. This sample is represented by around 300,000 clones; almost 85% of them were singletons. Just over 7% of the sample is held by the ten biggest clonotypes.

This receptor was taken from a human donor in a cohort sampled during active COVID-19. The chain couples TRBV25-1 to TRBJ1-2; the D gene is unclear. Sequences were obtained from peripheral blood. The sequenced DNA is TGTGCCAGCAGTGAATCGAACACACAGAAACTCTATGGCTACACCTTC. Translation gives CASSESNTQKLYGYTF.